This TCR beta chain emerged from a study of T cells in Graves' hyperthyroidism and ophthalmopathy. In germline, CDR1 is DFQATT, CDR2 SNEGSKA (reference sequence). The CDR3 runs 16 residues. V was clipped by 0 bases and J by 2 bases, with 17 bases between them. Template material for amplifying TCR beta CDR3 regions consisted of RNA transcripts. HTBI primers were employed in a first-round RT-PCR of the TCR CDR3. TCRdb reanalysed the multiplex PCR reads using MiXCR and keeps one entry per CDR3 protein. The sample lists 600,000 to 700,000 distinct CDR3 sequences; roughly 14% were seen once. At least ten counts were recorded for this clonotype.

This chain connects TRBV20-1 to TRBJ2-7; TRBD1 is a possible D gene (5 bases). This clonotype originated in a woman aged 40 to 50 with Graves' ophthalmopathy. The sequencing sample was made of blood. The CDR3 nucleotides read TGCAGTGCTAGAGAGGGGCTCCCCCACAAACCCTACGAGCAGTACTTC. This encodes CSAREGLPHKPYEQYF.